This TCR beta chain was profiled in a study of blood T cell repertoires in COVID-19. Per the germline V gene, CDR1 is SGHVS and CDR2 is FQNEAQ. Deletions cut 4 bases from V and 3 bases from J, with 12 bases between. CDR3 length: 15 residues. Produced via immunoSEQ multiplex PCR; TCRdb's table is partial and in-frame only. The table includes 310,000 or so clones, more than 75% detected once. The sequencing sample was made of peripheral blood. This rearrangement joins TRBV7-8 to TRBJ2-2; D unclear. The TCR sequence derives from a woman aged 45-65 years with active or convalescent COVID-19. In nucleotides, the CDR3 is TGTGCCAGCAGCTCCCAGAAACTACACACCGGGGAGCTGTTTTTT. Translated: CASSSQKLHTGELFF.